This T cell receptor beta chain was captured in a study of T cell clonotyping in hematopoietic cell transplantation. Study-level points and caveats: Recipient TCR diversity dropped after transplant; expanded clonotypes rose from day 30 to 180. At the given depth, recipient repertoires were over 95% de novo clonotypes. Cells were unsorted, so CD4 and CD8 contributions were not separated.

Blood collection times were about day -28 and days 30, 100, 180 posttransplant. This clone was found once. No antigen is known for it. V gave up 1 base and J gave up 6 bases, with 15 bases separating them. The CDR3 is 15 amino acids. From germline, CDR1 is SEHNR and CDR2 FQNEAQ (reference sequence). TCRdb's copy holds only in-frame clones and misses some; the assay was immunoSEQ multiplex PCR. The table shows over 8,000 clones, with roughly 76% occurring only once. This sequence originates from a female patient between 50 and 60 years old who had an allogeneic stem cell transplant from an unrelated donor, so the T cells may come from the graft donor. Some clones in this sample may be carry-over from other donors' samples. The chain has TRBV7-9 and TRBJ2-5, with D unclear. Sequencing was performed on peripheral blood mononuclear cells, taken 180 days after allogeneic stem cell transplant. The CDR3 bases are TGTGCCAGCAGCTTAGGAGACGCCTCGGTACAGACCCAGTACTTC. Its translation is CASSLGDASVQTQYF.